A selection of T cell receptor beta chains follows, all from one sample in a study of vaccination and CD4 T cells after COVID-19. These receptors' targets are unknown. A single record per CDR3 protein comes from TCRdb applying MiXCR to the PCR reads. The table shows fewer than 20,000 distinct CDR3 sequences, with more than 45% occurring only once. The sample in question was CD4+ T cells from blood, cultured in vitro, obtained before SARS-CoV-2 vaccination. These receptor sequences come from a human donor who had recovered from COVID-19. Each CDR3 is given with its conserved first and last residue.

j_gene: TRBJ1-1; v_gene: TRBV28; CDR3aa: CASSLNSGTTTEAFF
j_gene: TRBJ1-1; v_gene: TRBV6-1; CDR3aa: CASSTAKNTEAFF
j_gene: TRBJ1-1; v_gene: TRBV12-5; CDR3aa: CASGAIRQGKNTEAFF
j_gene: TRBJ2-3; v_gene: TRBV4-3; CDR3aa: CASSPRVAGYTDTQYF
j_gene: TRBJ1-4; v_gene: TRBV20-1; CDR3aa: CSAHYRDGISLNEKLFF
j_gene: TRBJ1-2; v_gene: TRBV19; CDR3aa: CASSIPGTGHGYTF
j_gene: TRBJ2-5; v_gene: TRBV6-2/TRBV6-3; CDR3aa: CASSWVRGGETQYF
j_gene: TRBJ2-1; v_gene: TRBV30; CDR3aa: CAWRDYRGRTYNEQFF
j_gene: TRBJ1-4; v_gene: TRBV6-1; CDR3aa: CASSGSPNEKLFF
j_gene: TRBJ1-2; v_gene: TRBV5-1; CDR3aa: CASSLKQASNYGYTF
j_gene: TRBJ2-5; v_gene: TRBV2; CDR3aa: CASSQLRDRGAQYF
j_gene: TRBJ2-7; v_gene: TRBV20-1; CDR3aa: CSARGLVLAGEHEQYF
j_gene: TRBJ1-6; v_gene: TRBV2; CDR3aa: CASRVGTGSSPLHF
j_gene: TRBJ2-1; v_gene: TRBV6-1; CDR3aa: CASSRTSVNEQFF
j_gene: TRBJ2-1; v_gene: TRBV20-1; CDR3aa: CSAYRLAGGDNEQFF
j_gene: TRBJ1-3; v_gene: TRBV6-1; CDR3aa: CASNTAAGNTIYF
j_gene: TRBJ2-6; v_gene: TRBV6-1; CDR3aa: CASRTDRTGANVLTF
j_gene: TRBJ2-1; v_gene: TRBV5-6; CDR3aa: CASSPEPGRTYNEQFF
j_gene: TRBJ2-5; v_gene: TRBV29-1; CDR3aa: CSVEGALGGETQYF
j_gene: TRBJ2-3; v_gene: TRBV11-3; CDR3aa: CASSLGEVSDTQYF
j_gene: TRBJ2-3; v_gene: TRBV24-1; CDR3aa: CATSDPGTGDTDTQYF
j_gene: TRBJ1-2; v_gene: TRBV7-9; CDR3aa: CASSSTGGYGYTF
j_gene: TRBJ2-3; v_gene: TRBV20-1; CDR3aa: CSGASGTSTDTQYF
j_gene: TRBJ2-3; v_gene: TRBV20-1; CDR3aa: CSALKFGETTDTQYF
j_gene: TRBJ2-5; v_gene: TRBV12-5; CDR3aa: CASADTPGLAGGPGETQYF
j_gene: TRBJ1-2; v_gene: TRBV6-1; CDR3aa: CASSEGQGLNYGYTF
j_gene: TRBJ1-1; v_gene: TRBV7-7; CDR3aa: CASSRLVGVPEAFF
j_gene: TRBJ2-3; v_gene: TRBV5-4; CDR3aa: CASSQGLAGGHSTDTQYF
j_gene: TRBJ1-5; v_gene: TRBV19; CDR3aa: CASSIKGQGGGQPQHF
j_gene: TRBJ2-5; v_gene: TRBV11-2; CDR3aa: CASSLRGTLQETQYF
j_gene: TRBJ2-7; v_gene: TRBV28; CDR3aa: CASDYRSLYEQYF
j_gene: TRBJ2-5; v_gene: TRBV5-1; CDR3aa: CASSEQTGKTQYF
j_gene: TRBJ1-6; v_gene: TRBV27; CDR3aa: CASRRWQVAHSPLHF
j_gene: TRBJ1-1; v_gene: TRBV7-9; CDR3aa: CASLAFRGPGNTEAFF
j_gene: TRBJ2-7; v_gene: TRBV7-9; CDR3aa: CASSLATGSSYEQYF
j_gene: TRBJ1-2; v_gene: TRBV19; CDR3aa: CASSMNGHYGYTF
j_gene: TRBJ1-6; v_gene: TRBV28; CDR3aa: CASRGPGQGHANSPLHF
j_gene: TRBJ1-2; v_gene: TRBV7-9; CDR3aa: CASSLALGGSYGYTF
j_gene: TRBJ1-1; v_gene: TRBV20-1; CDR3aa: CSARVTGETEAFF
j_gene: TRBJ2-1; v_gene: TRBV11-2; CDR3aa: CASWGGGPYNEQFF
j_gene: TRBJ1-1; v_gene: TRBV20-1; CDR3aa: CSAPRGGITEAFF
j_gene: TRBJ1-5; v_gene: TRBV7-2; CDR3aa: CASSSRQGVQPQHF
j_gene: TRBJ2-5; v_gene: TRBV7-2; CDR3aa: CASSRYSETQYF
j_gene: TRBJ1-2; v_gene: TRBV6-1; CDR3aa: CASSRRGGTGGRGGGYTF
j_gene: TRBJ2-5; v_gene: TRBV7-2; CDR3aa: CASSLAPPGLAGGQETQYF
j_gene: TRBJ2-7; v_gene: TRBV6-1; CDR3aa: CASSVSVSSYEQYF
j_gene: TRBJ1-3; v_gene: TRBV6-1; CDR3aa: CASGDRSSGNTIYF
j_gene: TRBJ2-2; v_gene: TRBV6-2/TRBV6-3; CDR3aa: CASSWSSDTGELFF
j_gene: TRBJ1-1; v_gene: TRBV18; CDR3aa: CASSPPRQMNTEAFF
j_gene: TRBJ2-5; v_gene: TRBV20-1; CDR3aa: CSARRVGNRETQYF
j_gene: TRBJ2-1; v_gene: TRBV20-1; CDR3aa: CSASTSGIYNEQFF
j_gene: TRBJ1-5; v_gene: TRBV7-8; CDR3aa: CTSSSGGSQPQHF
j_gene: TRBJ1-5; v_gene: TRBV7-2; CDR3aa: CASSLDNQPQHF
j_gene: TRBJ1-6; v_gene: TRBV7-2; CDR3aa: CASSPQGGDNSPLHF
j_gene: TRBJ1-2; v_gene: TRBV11-3; CDR3aa: CASGTGTEANYGYTF